This T cell receptor beta chain was identified during a study of OX40 agonist ivuxolimab in advanced cancers. About the research overall: Ivuxolimab is an agonistic anti-OX40 (CD134) antibody, and patients were treated with it.

CDR1 LNHDA and CDR2 SQIVND come from the germline V gene (reference sequence). The V end was cut by 5 bases, the J end by 2 bases, with 13 bases between. This CDR3 region has 14 residues. Whole-study results and caveats: In CD8+ T cells, expanded clones were on average more numerous than in CD4+.

Note on this clone: Its antigen is currently unknown.

Sequenced by immunoSEQ multiplex PCR; TCRdb stores in-frame clones only, minus some. The sample includes around 100,000 clones, around 90% of them seen just once. The sequencing here drew on CD4+ or CD8+ T cells sorted from blood, taken in a trial of the OX40 agonist ivuxolimab. The gene calls are TRBV19 and TRBJ2-7; D is unresolved. This clonotype was obtained from an adult with an advanced solid tumor such as melanoma, head and neck, liver or kidney cancer. Written as DNA, the CDR3 is TGTGCCAGTAGTTCGGCCCTTAAAGCCTACGAGCAGTACTTC. As protein: CASSSALKAYEQYF.